A single sample is the source of the 30 T cell receptor beta chains below, sequenced in a study of OX40 agonist ivuxolimab in advanced cancers. Repertoires were generated with immunoSEQ multiplex PCR, while TCRdb's copy carries only in-frame clones and drops some. The sample lists more than 40,000 clones; 88% were seen once. This sample comprised CD4+ or CD8+ T cells sorted from blood, obtained in a trial of the OX40 agonist ivuxolimab. These receptors originate from an adult with an advanced solid tumor such as melanoma, head and neck, liver or kidney cancer.

The chain couples TRBV28 to TRBJ2-1; D tentatively fits TRBD1 or TRBD2 (5 bases each). V was clipped by 1 base and J by 5 bases, with 9 bases between them. There are 14 residues in the CDR3. Germline values: CDR1 MDHEN, CDR2 SYDVKM. In DNA form, the CDR3 reads TGTGCCAGCAGTTTATCTGGGGGAAACAATGAGCAGTTCTTC. Its translation: CASSLSGGNNEQFF.

V usage is TRBV7-2 and J usage is TRBJ2-1; D remains unclear. The CDR3 extends over 14 amino acids. Looked up from germline, CDR1 is SGHTA and CDR2 is FQGNSA. V was cut by 1 base and J by 7 bases, with 11 bases left in between. The CDR3 bases are TGTGCCAGCAGCTTAGTATCCGGGTGGAATGAGCAGTTCTTC. This encodes CASSLVSGWNEQFF.

V is TRBV11-3 and J is TRBJ2-3, with a tentative D call TRBD1 (6 bases). This CDR3 comprises 14 residues. The V end lost 5 bases, the J end lost 5 bases, and 14 bases lay between the germline ends. CDR1 and CDR2 from the germline V gene are SGHNT and YENEEA. CDR3 coding DNA: TGTGCCAGCAGCCTCGCAGGGGCCGGAGATACGCAGTATTTT. This codes for CASSLAGAGDTQYF.

The CDR3 nucleotides read TGTGCCAGCAGTCGGGACAGGGCAGAAGGTCAGCCCCAGCATTTT. It translates to CASSRDRAEGQPQHF. The chain couples TRBV6-5 to TRBJ1-5; TRBD1 aligns across 9 bases. The CDR3 is 15 amino acids. CDR1 and CDR2 (germline): MNHEY, SVGAGI. Losses at the gene ends were 5 bases for V and 6 bases for J; bases not matched to a gene: 8.

The genes are TRBV19 and TRBJ1-1; no firm D call. The V end was cut by 2 bases, the J end by 0 bases, with 4 bases between. Germline CDR1 is LNHDA and CDR2 is SQIVND (reference sequence). There are 13 residues in the CDR3. The CDR3 nucleotides are TGTGCCAGTAGTATACGAATGAACACTGAAGCTTTCTTT. Translated, it gives CASSIRMNTEAFF.

V and J are TRBV6-1 and TRBJ2-7; 7 bases are a match to TRBD1. The length of the CDR3 is 15 residues. With 1 base clipped from V and 2 bases from J, the junction kept 5 bases outside the gene matches. The germline V gene has CDR1 MNHNS and CDR2 SASEGT. CDR3 sequence (DNA): TGTGCCAGCAGTGAAGAGGGGACAGCGGCCTACGAGCAGTACTTC. The encoded protein is CASSEEGTAAYEQYF.

This chain connects TRBV5-5 to TRBJ2-7; 8 bases line up with TRBD2. V gave up 3 bases and J gave up 2 bases; unmatched junction bases: 13. CDR3 length: 17 residues. Germline V gene sequence: CDR1 SGHKS, CDR2 YYEKEE (reference sequence). This chain's CDR3 is CASSSVSSLAAPYEQYF. CDR3 coding DNA: TGTGCCAGCAGCTCCGTCTCCTCACTAGCGGCCCCCTACGAGCAGTACTTC.

The chain carries TRBV14 and TRBJ2-2; D remains unclear. CDR1 is SGHDN and CDR2 is FVKESK in the germline V gene. The CDR3 is 14 residues long. Trimming removed 4 bases from V and 5 bases from J, with 11 bases in between. CDR3 residues: CASSPFTETGELFF. The CDR3 DNA is TGTGCCAGCAGCCCGTTTACAGAGACCGGGGAGCTGTTTTTT.

The V call is TRBV6-5, the J call TRBJ2-7; D gene unclear. Trimming removed 0 bases at V and 6 bases at J, with 9 bases between. CDR1 and CDR2 (germline): MNHEY, SVGAGI. The CDR3 has 13 amino acids. The CDR3 loop is CASSYSDRSEQYF. The CDR3 nucleotides are TGTGCCAGCAGTTACTCGGATCGAAGCGAGCAGTACTTC.

The chain combines TRBV25-1 with TRBJ2-5; the D gene is possibly TRBD1 (7 bases). Trimming pared 2 bases from V and 4 bases from J, leaving 14 bases between. CDR3 size: 15 residues. Germline V gene sequence: CDR1 MGHDK, CDR2 SYGVNS. In DNA form, the CDR3 reads TGTGCCAGCAGTGAACCAGGAGGGGGCAGAGAGACCCAGTACTTC. Translated: CASSEPGGGRETQYF.

J is TRBJ2-7 and V is TRBV27, with 12 bases matching TRBD2. J gave up 6 bases and V 3 bases, and 3 bases lay outside the gene matches. Per germline, CDR1 MNHEY and CDR2 SMNVEV (reference sequence). This CDR3 spans 14 amino acids. For the CDR3, the DNA is TGTGCCAGCAGTTTGACTAGCGGGAGTATCGAGCAGTACTTC. Protein: CASSLTSGSIEQYF.

The rearrangement joins TRBV10-3 to TRBJ2-7, with 10 bases matching TRBD1. Germline trimming cut 6 bases from V and 2 bases from J; bases unmatched to any gene: 4. The germline V gene encodes CDR1 ENHRY and CDR2 SYGVKD. This CDR3 is built from 14 residues. This CDR3 is CAIRSGTGAYEQYF. In DNA form, the CDR3 reads TGTGCCATCAGATCCGGGACAGGGGCCTACGAGCAGTACTTC.

This chain uses TRBV7-9 with TRBJ1-2; 7 positions agree with TRBD1. The ends lost 5 bases at V and 4 bases at J; junction bases unmatched: 10. The CDR3 consists of 15 residues. Germline-derived CDR1 and CDR2 are SEHNR and FQNEAQ (reference sequence). The DNA for the CDR3 is TGTGCCAGCAGCCGGGGACAGCCTCCTCTCTATGGCTACACCTTC. This translates into CASSRGQPPLYGYTF. Variable domain in full (rest from reference TRBV7-9 and TRBJ1-2): DTGVSQNPRHKITKRGQNVTFRCDPISEHNRLYWYRQTLGQGPEFLTYFQNEAQLEKSRLLSDRFSAERPKGSFSTLEIQRTEQGDSAMYLCASSRGQPPLYGYTFGSGTRLTVV.

V is TRBV10-3 and J is TRBJ2-5, with 9 bases lining up with TRBD1. Trimming cost V 10 bases and J 1 base; bases outside gene matches: 7. CDR3 length equals 14 residues. Germline V gene data show CDR1 as ENHRY and CDR2 as SYGVKD. CDR3 nucleotides: TGTGCCACCGGACAGGGGAGGGTCCAAGAGACCCAGTACTTC. Amino acid sequence: CATGQGRVQETQYF.

The chain is built from TRBV10-2 and TRBJ2-7; D is possibly TRBD1 (6 bases). With 3 bases removed from V and 1 base from J, the gap between germline ends came to 10 bases. The CDR3 totals 14 residues. Germline V CDR1 and CDR2: WSHSY, SAAADI. Here the CDR3 reads CASSDKQGSYEQYF. Written as DNA, the CDR3 is TGCGCCAGCAGTGATAAACAGGGTTCCTACGAGCAGTACTTC.

V is TRBV7-3 and J is TRBJ2-2; D unclear. Germline CDR1 and CDR2: SGHTA and FQGTGA. The V gene lost 0 bases and the J gene lost 7 bases, with 15 bases spanning the gap. CDR3 length: 16 amino acids. In DNA form, the CDR3 reads TGTGCCAGCAGCTTAACTTCAGTTATATCGGGCGGGGAGCTGTTTTTT. It is translated as CASSLTSVISGGELFF.

This sequence joins TRBV2 and TRBJ2-7; 9 bases align to TRBD2. Trimming removed 11 bases from V and 5 bases from J; junction bases left unmatched: 7. The CDR3 sequence is 12 residues long. Germline V gene sequence: CDR1 SNHLY, CDR2 FYNNEI. In DNA, the CDR3 is TGTGCCTCCTTGGCTAGCGGGGACGAGCAGTACTTC. It specifies CASLASGDEQYF.

This chain uses TRBV2 with TRBJ1-4; TRBD1 agrees at 11 bases. This CDR3 is built from 16 residues. V gave up 7 bases and J gave up 0 bases; unmatched junction bases: 4. The germline V gene encodes CDR1 SNHLY and CDR2 FYNNEI. CDR3 protein: CASIRDRGATNEKLFF. DNA for the CDR3: TGTGCCAGCATCAGGGACAGGGGGGCAACTAATGAAAAACTGTTTTTT. Based on the CDR3 plus reference TRBV2 and TRBJ1-4, the full variable domain is EPEVTQTPSHQVTQMGQEVILRCVPISNHLYFYWYRQILGQKVEFLVSFYNNEISEKSEIFDDQFSVERPDGSNFTLKIRSTKLEDSAMYFCASIRDRGATNEKLFFGSGTQLSVL.

This chain connects TRBV28 to TRBJ2-5, with 7 bases aligning to TRBD2. CDR1 is MDHEN, CDR2 SYDVKM, per germline. Trimming at V came to 5 bases and at J to 2 bases, leaving 11 bases not matched to a gene. The CDR3 covers 16 residues. CDR3 sequence reads: CASSTPGGREQETQYF. The CDR3 DNA reads TGTGCCAGCAGTACCCCGGGAGGCAGAGAACAAGAGACCCAGTACTTC.

The V and J genes are TRBV9 and TRBJ2-5, with TRBD1 matching 9 bases. With 3 bases clipped from V and 5 bases from J, the junction kept 5 bases outside the gene matches. Germline V gene lookup returns CDR1 SGDLS and CDR2 YYNGEE. CDR3 length: 14 residues. CDR3: CASSDGTGLETQYF. CDR3 DNA: TGTGCCAGCAGCGACGGGACAGGGTTGGAGACCCAGTACTTC.

This rearrangement joins TRBV5-1 to TRBJ2-7; D call uncertain. Looked up from germline, CDR1 is SGHRS and CDR2 is YFSETQ. The length of the CDR3 is 14 residues. Trimming cost V 3 bases and J 6 bases, with 16 bases left between them. This CDR3 reads CASSYRSYLAEQYF. The CDR3 nucleotides read TGCGCCAGCAGCTACCGAAGTTACCTGGCCGAGCAGTACTTC.

J is TRBJ2-6 and V is TRBV7-2; maybe TRBD1 (5 bases). Looked up from germline, CDR1 is SGHTA and CDR2 is FQGNSA. Trimming shortened V by 2 bases and J by 4 bases, and 12 bases separated the two germline ends. This CDR3 spans 16 amino acids. The CDR3 region is CASSLQGAVGANVLTF. CDR3 coding DNA: TGTGCCAGCAGCTTACAAGGGGCGGTGGGGGCCAACGTCCTGACTTTC.

CDR3 in DNA: TGTGCCAGCAGCGTAGAGGGGACACGTAATTCACCCCTCCACTTT. Residues: CASSVEGTRNSPLHF. V usage is TRBV9 and J usage is TRBJ1-6, with a possible D match to TRBD1 (6 bases). CDR1 and CDR2 from the germline V gene are SGDLS and YYNGEE. The CDR3 length is 15 residues. V lost 0 bases and J lost 6, with 10 bases in between.

The chain employs TRBV7-3 and TRBJ2-5; TRBD2 agrees at 11 bases. Germline V gives CDR1 SGHTA, CDR2 FQGTGA. V trimming: 7 bases; J trimming: 1 base; junction bases outside the gene matches: 8. The CDR3 loop spans 16 amino acids. This CDR3 reads CASIPSLAGVQETQYF. The CDR3, as DNA: TGTGCCAGCATCCCATCACTAGCGGGGGTCCAAGAGACCCAGTACTTC.

V usage is TRBV27 and J usage is TRBJ1-1; TRBD1 matches at 9 bases. The CDR3 sequence is 17 residues long. V trimming: 5 bases; J trimming: 0 bases; junction bases outside the gene matches: 10. Germline lookup yields CDR1 MNHEY and CDR2 SMNVEV (reference sequence). CDR3 bases: TGTGCCAGCAGTGCCGGGACAGGGAGGTTCATGAACACTGAAGCTTTCTTT. Its translation is CASSAGTGRFMNTEAFF.

This clone was observed a handful of times. V usage is TRBV5-4 and J usage is TRBJ2-3; either TRBD1 or TRBD2 may fit D (5 bases each). Trimming took 4 bases from V and 6 from J, leaving 18 bases between them. This CDR3 is built from 15 residues. Germline CDR1 reads SGHNT; CDR2 reads YYREEE (reference sequence). The CDR3, as DNA: TGTGCCAGCAGCCCCCAGTCGGGGCGCGCGGATACGCAGTATTTT. This translates into CASSPQSGRADTQYF.

The rearrangement links TRBV15 to TRBJ2-7, with 11 bases aligning to TRBD2. The CDR3 has 15 residues. Per germline, CDR1 LNHNV and CDR2 YYDKDF (reference sequence). V trimming: 10 bases; J trimming: 0 bases; junction bases outside the gene matches: 8. The DNA for the CDR3 is TGTGCCAGCGGTAGCGGGAGGGCCGTCTCCTACGAGCAGTACTTC. Translated, it gives CASGSGRAVSYEQYF.

The rearrangement links TRBV19 to TRBJ2-5, with a tentative D call TRBD2 (6 bases). V was cut by 2 bases and J by 3 bases, with 10 bases left in between. The CDR3 sequence is 14 residues long. Germline CDR1 is LNHDA and CDR2 is SQIVND (reference sequence). In DNA form, the CDR3 reads TGTGCCAGTAGTATATTCGGGGAGGAAGAGACCCAGTACTTC. Its translation: CASSIFGEEETQYF.

This chain joins TRBV6-6 and TRBJ1-4, with D possibly TRBD1 on 5 matching bases. This CDR3 has 13 amino acids. Trimming shortened V by 6 bases and J by 6 bases, and 11 bases separated the two germline ends. Looked up from germline, CDR1 is MNHNY and CDR2 is SVGAGI (reference sequence). The CDR3 DNA is TGTGCCAGCAGACCCGGAGGGGATGAAAAACTGTTTTTT. Residues: CASRPGGDEKLFF.

The genes are TRBV5-1 and TRBJ2-1; TRBD2 aligns across 14 bases. Germline lookup yields CDR1 SGHRS and CDR2 YFSETQ. J gave up 9 bases and V 4 bases, and 6 bases lay outside the gene matches. This CDR3 has 15 amino acids. For the CDR3, the DNA is TGCGCCAGCAGCCCGACTAGCGGGGGGGCCGTTGAGCAGTTCTTC. It is translated as CASSPTSGGAVEQFF.